This TCR beta chain was recorded in a study of cytomegalovirus exposure and HLA in healthy donors. Study-level findings and limits: A later examination showed that TCR association rates differed by HLA locus, with DRB1 most and HLA-C fewest. The majority of CMV-associated TCR beta chains were reported as apparently HLA-restricted in a later analysis.

Use of 60 Vbeta and 13 Jbeta primers characterized the PCR. Original handling: Some 10 million shared chains were among the roughly 80 million unique TCR beta chains that a later analysis counted. The table came from immunoSEQ multiplex PCR; TCRdb's copy has only in-frame clones and leaves some out. V and J calls and clone size come straight from that table; D and trimming were deduced from the DNA. The top ten clones hold 2.5% to 3.5% of a sample with about 100,000 clones, 65% to 85% of them seen once. In this sample, this clone turned up a few times. Its antigen is undetermined. Germline V gene sequence: CDR1 LGHNA, CDR2 YSLEER. This CDR3 has 12 amino acids. V lost 0 bases and J lost 10, with 7 bases in between.

The sequence came from a female donor in good health and CMV-seropositive. The gene calls are TRBV4-3 and TRBJ2-1; unclear D gene. Source material: PBMCs. The DNA of the CDR3 is TGCGCCAGCAGCCAAGAATGGCAAGAGCAGTTCTTC. Protein: CASSQEWQEQFF.